The clone carrying this T cell receptor (beta chain) was counted ten times or more. Germline is not matched at one junction end, which may reflect a read error. Germline V gives CDR1 SNHLY, CDR2 FYNNEI. The CDR3 has 17 residues. The data were obtained in a study of Graves' ophthalmopathy and Graves' hyperthyroidism. Amplifying from RNA transcripts, the study obtained TCR beta CDR3 regions. Second-round multiplex PCR came after first-round RT-PCR with HTBI primers. TCRdb processed the multiplex PCR reads anew with MiXCR; each CDR3 protein has one entry. The sample consists of around 1,200,000 distinct CDR3 sequences, 35% to 40% of them appearing once.

The receptor was isolated from an adult man with Graves' hyperthyroidism. Sequenced: peripheral blood or thyroid tissue (not recorded which). The chain has TRBV2 and TRBJ2-5; 14 nucleotides line up with TRBD2. CDR3 loop: CASSHSGTSGGLSTKYF. The DNA of the CDR3 is TGTGCCAGCAGTCACTCCGGGACTAGCGGGGGTCTCTCGACCAAGTACTTC.